A few counts support the clone carrying this T cell receptor (beta chain). The antigen is undetermined. Produced via immunoSEQ multiplex PCR; TCRdb's table is partial and in-frame only. The data show tens of thousands of clones, 75% to 90% seen once. This sample is part of a study of OX40 agonist ivuxolimab in advanced cancers. The CDR3 has 16 amino acids. Trimming cost V 3 bases and J 2 bases; bases outside gene matches: 9. The germline V gene encodes CDR1 MGHRA and CDR2 YSYEKL. Study results and caveats: The CD4+ and CD8+ T cells in the blood had expanded clonally by week 6 at 0.1 to 3.0 mg/kg.

This sample comprised CD4+ or CD8+ T cells sorted from blood, obtained in a trial of the OX40 agonist ivuxolimab. This TCR came from an adult with an advanced solid tumor such as melanoma, head and neck, liver or kidney cancer. The V and J genes are TRBV4-1 and TRBJ1-1, with TRBD1 identical over 7 bases. The CDR3 DNA sequence: TGCGCCAGCAGCCACGTCCCGGGACAGAGAAACACTGAAGCTTTCTTT. It specifies CASSHVPGQRNTEAFF.